One and the same sample provided the 26 T cell receptor beta chains below, sequenced in a study of blood T cell repertoires in COVID-19. The assay was immunoSEQ multiplex PCR, and TCRdb's table has in-frame clones only and misses some. The sample carries under 550,000 clones, roughly 90% recorded once. Sequencing input: peripheral blood. Receptors were obtained from a young man with COVID-19, enrolled during active disease.

The chain uses TRBV28 and TRBJ2-7; 10 nucleotides match TRBD2. J was trimmed by 6 bases and V by 3 bases; bases with no gene match: 8. Germline CDR1 is MDHEN and CDR2 is SYDVKM. This CDR3 comprises 15 residues. CDR3 sequence reads: CASSLVGLAGVEQYF. The CDR3 region has the DNA TGTGCCAGCAGTTTGGTCGGGCTAGCGGGAGTCGAGCAGTACTTC.

The J gene is TRBJ1-6, the V gene TRBV27; D is possibly TRBD1 (5 bases). CDR1 MNHEY and CDR2 SMNVEV come from the germline V gene (reference sequence). The CDR3 sequence is 16 residues long. Deletions cut 5 bases from V and 4 bases from J, with 15 bases between. In DNA form, the CDR3 reads TGTGCCAGCAGTCGCGGGACGGATTATTATAATTCACCCCTCCACTTT. Its translation: CASSRGTDYYNSPLHF.

Written as DNA, the CDR3 is TGTGCCAGCAGCCCGGGGACAGTTTGGAACACTGAAGCTTTCTTT. Protein product: CASSPGTVWNTEAFF. The rearrangement links TRBV11-2 to TRBJ1-1; 7 nucleotides line up with TRBD1. Germline V gene lookup returns CDR1 SGHAT and CDR2 FQNNGV. The ends lost 5 bases at V and 1 base at J; junction bases unmatched: 7. The length of the CDR3 is 15 residues.

This rearrangement joins TRBV7-9 to TRBJ2-3, with TRBD1 matching 12 bases. The CDR3 is 16 amino acids. CDR1 SEHNR and CDR2 FQNEAQ come from the germline V gene (reference sequence). V trimming: 0 bases; J trimming: 4 bases; junction bases outside the gene matches: 2. The CDR3 DNA reads as TGTGCCAGCAGCTTAGCGGGACAGGGGGCGTCAGATACGCAGTATTTT. As protein: CASSLAGQGASDTQYF.

This chain links TRBV11-2 with TRBJ1-3; D gene unclear. This CDR3 is 14 amino acids long. Germline V gives CDR1 SGHAT, CDR2 FQNNGV. Trimming removed 0 bases at V and 1 base at J, with 4 bases between. The CDR3 sequence is CASSLESSGNTIYF. CDR3 in DNA: TGTGCCAGCAGCTTAGAATCTTCTGGAAACACCATATATTTT.

The V gene is TRBV15, the J gene TRBJ1-6; 7 nucleotides match TRBD1. CDR1 and CDR2 (germline): LNHNV, YYDKDF (reference sequence). This CDR3 region has 17 residues. V lost 1 base to trimming and J lost 0 bases; unmatched junction nucleotides: 3. The CDR3 bases are TGTGCCACCAGCAGAGCGACAGGGAGCTCCTATAATTCACCCCTCCACTTT. Its translation is CATSRATGSSYNSPLHF.

CDR3 amino acids: CASSFTGTGGIGEQYF. The CDR3 DNA reads as TGTGCCAGCAGCTTTACCGGGACAGGGGGCATCGGGGAGCAGTACTTC. The rearrangement links TRBV11-2 to TRBJ2-7; 12 positions agree with TRBD1. Germline loops: CDR1 SGHAT, CDR2 FQNNGV. J lost 7 bases, V lost 3 bases, and 10 bases had no gene match. The CDR3 runs 16 residues.

Details on this clone: The junction shows a germline mismatch at one end, possibly a read error. The chain uses TRBV6-1 and TRBJ2-1; D is perhaps TRBD1 (6 bases). In germline, CDR1 is MNHNS, CDR2 SASEGT. CDR3 length: 14 residues. CDR3 DNA sequence: TGTGCCAGCAGCGAAGACAGGAGTCAGAATGAGCAGTTCTTC. Protein product: CASSEDRSQNEQFF.

The rearrangement uses TRBV3-1 (or the pseudogene TRBV3-2) and TRBJ2-1; 7 positions agree with TRBD2. The CDR3 extends over 16 amino acids. V lost 1 base to trimming and J lost 8 bases; unmatched junction nucleotides: 11. The germline V gene has CDR1 LGHDT and CDR2 YNNKEL (reference sequence). The CDR3 nucleotides read TGTGCCAGCAGCCAAGGGGGGGGTAGTCTGGTCTATGAGCAGTTCTTC. It translates to CASSQGGGSLVYEQFF.

This clone was detected only once. V gene TRBV5-5 combines with J gene TRBJ1-1, with 12 bases lining up with TRBD1. CDR3 length: 18 amino acids. Germline trimming cut 0 bases from V and 4 bases from J; bases unmatched to any gene: 10. Per the germline V gene, CDR1 is SGHKS and CDR2 is YYEKEE (reference sequence). In nucleotides, the CDR3 is TGTGCCAGCAGCTTGGCCCCCGGGGGACAGGGGGCGGGCACTGAAGCTTTCTTT. This translates into CASSLAPGGQGAGTEAFF.

A remark on this clone: Within the sample, other DNA sequences also encode this same CDR3. DNA for the CDR3: TGTGCCAGCAGCTCGCCGGGGAACACTGAAGCTTTCTTT. It translates to CASSSPGNTEAFF. The chain combines TRBV7-9 with TRBJ1-1; no clear D. The V and J ends lost 4 bases and 1 base respectively, with 7 bases between them. Germline loops: CDR1 SEHNR, CDR2 FQNEAQ (reference sequence). The CDR3 has 13 residues.

V is TRBV2 and J is TRBJ1-1; TRBD1 is a possible D gene (5 bases). Germline V gene data show CDR1 as SNHLY and CDR2 as FYNNEI. The CDR3 is 15 amino acids. Between the trimmed V and J ends, which lost 1 base and 5 bases, there was a span of 14 bases. CDR3: CASSEGGGAKTEAFF. CDR3 nucleotides: TGTGCCAGCAGTGAAGGAGGAGGGGCCAAGACTGAAGCTTTCTTT.

This chain connects TRBV3-1 (or the pseudogene TRBV3-2) to TRBJ1-2; D uncertain. The length of the CDR3 is 12 residues. Trimming stripped 1 base from V and 7 bases from J, with 7 bases between. Germline lookup yields CDR1 LGHDT and CDR2 YNNKEL (reference sequence). The CDR3 region has the DNA TGTGCCAGCAGCCAAGGTTCTGTTGGCTACACCTTC. This gives the protein CASSQGSVGYTF.

The V call is TRBV28, the J call TRBJ2-5, with 7 bases matching TRBD2. The junction had 9 bases not matched to a gene; V was cut back by 7 bases and J by 1 base. Per germline, CDR1 MDHEN and CDR2 SYDVKM. The CDR3 extends over 15 amino acids. The CDR3 DNA is TGTGCCAGCACCCTCAGCGGGGCAGGCCAAGAGACCCAGTACTTC. Translation: CASTLSGAGQETQYF.

J is TRBJ2-3 and V is TRBV5-4; 7 positions match TRBD1. With V trimmed by 0 bases and J by 1 base, 2 bases remained unmatched. CDR1 and CDR2 (germline): SGHNT, YYREEE (reference sequence). The CDR3 extends over 15 amino acids. The CDR3 nucleotides read TGTGCCAGCAGCTTGGCCGGGACAGGCACAGATACGCAGTATTTT. Translation gives CASSLAGTGTDTQYF.

V is TRBV6-6 and J is TRBJ2-2; D is possibly TRBD2 (5 bases). The germline V and J ends were trimmed by 2 bases and 6 bases, with 10 bases remaining between them. Germline V gene sequence: CDR1 MNHNY, CDR2 SVGAGI (reference sequence). This CDR3 contains 14 residues. The CDR3 DNA reads as TGTGCCAGCAGTTACGAAGCGGAAGCCGGGGAGCTGTTTTTT. Translated, it gives CASSYEAEAGELFF.

The genes are TRBV18 and TRBJ2-2; 7 bases agree with TRBD1. V shed 5 bases and J 6 bases; nucleotides not matched to a gene: 6. Germline loops: CDR1 KGHSH, CDR2 LQKENI. The CDR3 loop spans 14 amino acids. CDR3 in DNA: TGTGCCAGCTCAACACTACAGGGGCCCGGGGAGCTGTTTTTT. Translated: CASSTLQGPGELFF.

CDR3: CASSHGTGRNSIQYF. CDR3 nucleotide sequence: TGTGCCAGCAGCCATGGGACAGGGAGGAACAGCATTCAGTACTTC. V and J are TRBV16 and TRBJ2-4, with 9 bases that match TRBD1. V lost 3 bases and J lost 9; bases outside the gene matches: 9. Germline V gives CDR1 KGHSY, CDR2 FQNENV. The CDR3 sequence is 15 residues long.

V usage is TRBV16 and J usage is TRBJ2-6, with TRBD1 matching 7 bases. Trimming took 4 bases from V and 0 from J; bases not matched to a gene: 9. This CDR3 has 18 amino acids. Germline CDR1 and CDR2: KGHSY and FQNENV. CDR3 in DNA: TGTGCCAGCAGCCCCAGAGGGGGCAGAAGCTCTGGGGCCAACGTCCTGACTTTC. Translation: CASSPRGGRSSGANVLTF.

The V call is TRBV3-1 (or the pseudogene TRBV3-2), the J call TRBJ1-1, with D unclear. CDR3 size: 13 residues. Germline CDR1 reads LGHDT; CDR2 reads YNNKEL (reference sequence). Trimming cost V 1 base and J 0 bases, with 3 bases left between them. In nucleotides, the CDR3 is TGTGCCAGCAGCCAAGCATTGAACACTGAAGCTTTCTTT. This sequence encodes CASSQALNTEAFF.

The V and J genes are TRBV11-2 and TRBJ2-7; possibly TRBD2 for D (6 bases). Germline CDR1 SGHAT, CDR2 FQNNGV. The CDR3 loop spans 15 amino acids. V lost 1 base and J 2 bases, leaving 12 bases between the germline ends. The CDR3 is CASSLGWGVAYEQYF. The CDR3 DNA reads TGTGCCAGCAGCTTAGGATGGGGGGTGGCCTACGAGCAGTACTTC.

This clone was seen just once. This chain uses TRBV11-2 with TRBJ2-5; 7 nucleotides align to TRBD1. Looked up from germline, CDR1 is SGHAT and CDR2 is FQNNGV. CDR3 size: 15 residues. Trimming removed 3 bases from V and 5 bases from J; junction bases left unmatched: 9. The CDR3 DNA follows: TGTGCCAGCAGCTTTCAGGGGGTACTTAGCGAGACCCAGTACTTC. This translates into CASSFQGVLSETQYF.

This clone has only a few counts. The chain links TRBV7-6 to TRBJ2-2; 8 nucleotides agree with TRBD2. The CDR3 totals 16 residues. V lost 3 bases, J lost 4 bases, and 7 bases stayed unmatched. Germline values: CDR1 SGHVS, CDR2 FNYEAQ. CDR3 sequence (DNA): TGTGCCAGCAGCTTCGGGGGGGGACTTACCACCGGGGAGCTGTTTTTT. It specifies CASSFGGGLTTGELFF.

This clone has only one observation. The chain uses TRBV19 and TRBJ1-5; D is uncertain. The CDR3 consists of 13 residues. Trimming left V 4 bases short and J 4 bases short, with 8 bases between. The V gene's germline CDR1 is LNHDA and CDR2 SQIVND (reference sequence). The CDR3 here is CASSRTVNQPQHF. As DNA, the CDR3 is TGTGCCAGTAGTAGAACAGTTAATCAGCCCCAGCATTTT.

V and J are TRBV5-1 and TRBJ1-1; possibly TRBD1 for D (6 bases). The CDR3 has 17 residues. V was pared by 1 base and J by 0 bases, with 16 bases between. Germline CDR1 is SGHRS and CDR2 is YFSETQ. In nucleotides, the CDR3 is TGCGCCAGCAGCTTGTACACAGGGTCCACGATGAACACTGAAGCTTTCTTT. This translates into CASSLYTGSTMNTEAFF.

Remarks on this clone: This sample also contains other DNA sequences that code for the same CDR3. The chain employs TRBV4-1 and TRBJ1-2, with 7 bases that match TRBD1. V dropped 4 bases and J dropped 4; count of bases not matched to a gene: 3. Germline V CDR1 and CDR2: MGHRA, YSYEKL. There are 13 residues in the CDR3. CDR3 in amino acids: CASSPGGSYGYTF. CDR3 in DNA: TGCGCCAGCAGCCCAGGGGGGAGCTATGGCTACACCTTC.